This is a list of T cell receptor beta chains from one sample in a study of blood T cell repertoires in COVID-19. The protocol was immunoSEQ multiplex PCR, while the TCRdb copy is restricted to in-frame clones and leaves out a portion. The sample lists about 62,000 clones, just over 85% occurring once. The sample comprised peripheral blood. The receptors here all came from a woman of 80 years or more with acute or convalescent COVID-19. Each CDR3 is given with its conserved first and last residue. The D gene is left open where the match is weak. The size of a clone is reported for some rows only, either as once, few or many, or as a class for expanded clones.

size	D	J	V	CDR3	DNA
.	TRBD1	TRBJ1-3	TRBV2	CASTGAVWDTIYF	TGTGCAAGCACAGGGGCCGTCTGGGACACCATATATTTT
.	.	TRBJ2-7	TRBV2	CASSGDRGEQYF	TGTGCCAGCAGTGGTGATCGCGGCGAGCAGTACTTC
few	TRBD2	TRBJ2-7	TRBV12-3/TRBV12-4	CASRAGGLYEQYF	TGTGCCAGCAGGGCGGGGGGACTGTACGAGCAGTACTTC
.	.	TRBJ1-2	TRBV6-5	CASRYGQLNYGYTF	TGTGCCAGCAGATACGGACAGCTTAACTATGGCTACACCTTC
few	TRBD2	TRBJ2-2	TRBV2	CASRSGRGAGELFF	TGTGCCAGCAGAAGCGGGAGAGGGGCCGGGGAGCTGTTTTTT
.	TRBD2	TRBJ2-2	TRBV28	CASSPLWTSGNTGELFF	TGTGCCAGCAGTCCTCTATGGACTAGCGGGAACACCGGGGAGCTGTTTTTT
.	TRBD1	TRBJ1-2	TRBV30	CAWSVGTGNYGYTF	TGTGCCTGGAGTGTAGGGACAGGGAACTATGGCTACACCTTC
.	TRBD1	TRBJ1-2	TRBV7-8	CASSPNLDRGTGYTF	TGTGCCAGCAGCCCGAACCTAGACAGGGGGACTGGCTACACCTTC
.	TRBD1	TRBJ2-7	TRBV19	CASSIGRQGLSSYEQYF	TGTGCCAGTAGTATAGGTCGACAGGGTTTGAGCTCCTACGAGCAGTACTTC
.	.	TRBJ1-2	TRBV7-9	CASSLGQNYGYTF	TGTGCCAGCAGTCTGGGGCAAAACTATGGCTACACCTTC
.	TRBD1	TRBJ2-5	TRBV19	CASSQGASVETQYF	TGTGCCAGTAGCCAGGGGGCTTCTGTCGAGACCCAGTACTTC
once	.	TRBJ1-1	TRBV19	CASSPRRRMDTEAFF	TGTGCCAGTAGTCCGCGTCGCAGGATGGACACTGAAGCTTTCTTT
.	.	TRBJ2-7	TRBV19	CASRDSGISYEQYF	TGTGCCAGTAGGGACAGCGGGATCTCCTACGAGCAGTACTTC
.	.	TRBJ2-1	TRBV7-2	CASSLLGGSYNEQFF	TGTGCCAGCAGCTTGCTGGGGGGCTCCTACAATGAGCAGTTCTTC
.	TRBD1	TRBJ1-5	TRBV5-5	CASSLAVTGERNQPQHF	TGTGCCAGCAGCTTGGCCGTTACAGGGGAAAGAAATCAGCCCCAGCATTTT
.	TRBD2	TRBJ2-7	TRBV29-1	CSVADGAGVDEQYF	TGCAGCGTGGCAGATGGCGCGGGAGTAGACGAGCAGTACTTC